Each of the 12 T cell receptor beta chains below was sequenced from the same sample in a study of T cells in tuberculosis. Profiled with immunoSEQ multiplex PCR; TCRdb holds only in-frame clones, not every one. The repertoire holds more than 30,000 clones, with approximately 95% as singletons. Sequencing input: PBMCs. The receptors were sampled from a donor aged 5-35 years with latent tuberculosis or without tuberculosis infection.

The chain carries TRBV27 and TRBJ1-1, with a possible D match to TRBD1 (6 bases). The CDR3 covers 12 residues. The V gene lost 6 bases and the J gene lost 8 bases, with 13 bases spanning the gap. CDR1 is MNHEY and CDR2 is SMNVEV in the germline V gene (reference sequence). CDR3 coding DNA: TGTGCCAGCAGAATCAATCAGGGGGAAGCTTTCTTT. It is translated as CASRINQGEAFF.

The chain recombines TRBV6-5 with TRBJ1-1; perhaps TRBD1 as D (6 bases). V was shortened by 7 bases and J by 0 bases, with 9 bases between the two germline ends. The V gene's germline CDR1 is MNHEY and CDR2 SVGAGI. CDR3 size: 13 residues. The CDR3 bases are TGTGCCAGCACAGGGGACGTGAACACTGAAGCTTTCTTT. Translated: CASTGDVNTEAFF.

The chain recombines TRBV27 with TRBJ2-7; 9 bases are shared with TRBD1. The CDR3 totals 15 residues. Germline V lookup: CDR1 MNHEY, CDR2 SMNVEV (reference sequence). The V gene end was trimmed by 6 bases and the J gene end by 2 bases; junction bases not matched to a gene: 8. In DNA, the CDR3 is TGTGCCAGCAGGCCGGGACAGGGCCGAACCTACGAGCAGTACTTC. Translating gives CASRPGQGRTYEQYF.

This chain links TRBV7-9 with TRBJ2-7, with 10 bases matching TRBD2. The J segment lost 4 bases and the V segment lost 2 bases, leaving 2 bases of the junction unmatched. Germline CDR1 is SEHNR and CDR2 is FQNEAQ (reference sequence). CDR3 size: 14 residues. The CDR3 reads CASSLILAGYEQYF. CDR3 DNA sequence: TGTGCCAGCAGCTTAATACTAGCGGGATACGAGCAGTACTTC.

The V gene is TRBV7-6, the J gene TRBJ1-1; no reliable D call. CDR3 size: 15 residues. Germline V gives CDR1 SGHVS, CDR2 FNYEAQ. Deletions cut 1 base from V and 0 bases from J, with 9 bases between. The CDR3 is CASSLDPGLNTEAFF. In nucleotides, the CDR3 is TGTGCCAGCAGCTTAGATCCGGGGTTGAACACTGAAGCTTTCTTT.

The rearrangement joins TRBV10-1 to TRBJ2-7; no firm D call. V was shortened by 8 bases and J by 2 bases, with 7 bases between the two germline ends. The CDR3 extends over 11 amino acids. Germline-derived CDR1 and CDR2 are WNHNN and SYGVQD (reference sequence). CDR3 nucleotide sequence: TGCGCCAGCGGAGACCCCTACGAGCAGTACTTC. It encodes CASGDPYEQYF.

The V gene is TRBV4-2, the J gene TRBJ2-3; 8 bases map to TRBD2. The junction had 10 bases not matched to a gene; V was cut back by 4 bases and J by 4 bases. Germline CDR1 is LGHNA and CDR2 is YNFKEQ. The CDR3 consists of 16 residues. The CDR3 loop is CASSPGVREGADTQYF. The CDR3 DNA is TGTGCCAGCAGCCCCGGGGTTCGGGAGGGCGCAGATACGCAGTATTTT.

The chain uses TRBV27 and TRBJ1-1, with TRBD1 matching over 11 bases. The CDR3 spans 15 residues. Germline V gene sequence: CDR1 MNHEY, CDR2 SMNVEV (reference sequence). V gave up 4 bases and J gave up 4 bases; unmatched junction bases: 5. This CDR3 is CASSYGQGASTEAFF. The CDR3 region has the DNA TGTGCCAGCAGTTACGGACAGGGGGCGAGCACTGAAGCTTTCTTT.

The genes are TRBV2 and TRBJ2-3; maybe TRBD2 (5 bases). The CDR3 runs 14 residues. V shed 3 bases and J shed 5 bases, with 12 bases lying between them. Germline V gives CDR1 SNHLY, CDR2 FYNNEI. The CDR3 nucleotides are TGTGCCAGCAGTGACGCCGGGATCGGAGATACGCAGTATTTT. This translates into CASSDAGIGDTQYF.

In nucleotides, the CDR3 is TGTGCCAGCAGGGGACTAGCGGGACCGAGCTCCTACGAGCAGTACTTC. As protein: CASRGLAGPSSYEQYF. The J gene is TRBJ2-7, the V gene TRBV27; TRBD2 agrees at 13 bases. Per the germline V gene, CDR1 is MNHEY and CDR2 is SMNVEV (reference sequence). The CDR3 is made up of 16 amino acids. The ends lost 6 bases at V and 0 bases at J; junction bases unmatched: 5.

The chain couples TRBV6-1 to TRBJ2-3; 7 bases are shared with TRBD1. Germline CDR1 reads MNHNS; CDR2 reads SASEGT. This CDR3 is 18 amino acids long. Trimming took 4 bases from V and 0 from J; bases not matched to a gene: 13. The chain's CDR3 is CASSGRGRGSSSTDTQYF. DNA of the CDR3: TGTGCCAGCAGTGGACGGGGCAGGGGGTCTTCTAGCACAGATACGCAGTATTTT.

The chain employs TRBV7-9 and TRBJ2-3; 8 bases line up with TRBD2. CDR3 length: 15 residues. CDR1 SEHNR and CDR2 FQNEAQ come from the germline V gene (reference sequence). The J segment lost 1 base and the V segment lost 1 base, leaving 1 base of the junction unmatched. In DNA form, the CDR3 reads TGTGCCAGCAGCTTAGTGACTAGCGGCACAGATACGCAGTATTTT. This gives the protein CASSLVTSGTDTQYF.